The next 14 T cell receptor beta chains were all read from a single sample in a study of blood T cells in healthy people across ages. A second PCR of 7 to 11 cycles used a sample-barcoded 5' primer and a J-beta primer mix. TCRdb used MiXCR to reprocess the 5' RACE reads, holding one entry per CDR3 protein. Of more than 650,000 distinct CDR3 sequences listed, about a fifth are singletons. What was sequenced was blood. These receptors came from a man between 70 and 80 years old in good health.

This clonotype was counted only a few times. DNA for the CDR3: TGCAGTGCTAGAGATCACAGGACTTGGAATGAGCAGTTCTTC. Protein sequence: CSARDHRTWNEQFF. This chain uses TRBV20-1 with TRBJ2-1; D may correspond to TRBD1 or TRBD2 (5 bases each). CDR3 size: 14 residues. The germline CDR1 and CDR2 sequences are DFQATT and SNEGSKA (reference sequence). The ends were cut back, 0 bases at V and 7 bases at J, with 13 bases in the middle.

CDR3 amino acids: CASSLVGQRNEKLFF. The CDR3, as DNA: TGTGCCAGCAGCTTGGTTGGACAGAGAAATGAAAAACTGTTTTTT. This rearrangement joins TRBV5-6 to TRBJ1-4; tentatively, D is TRBD1 (6 bases). CDR3 length equals 15 residues. Trimming removed 0 bases at V and 5 bases at J, with 11 bases between. Germline CDR1 and CDR2: SGHDT and YYEEEE.

The rearrangement uses TRBV29-1 and TRBJ2-3; D ambiguous. The ends were cut back, 1 base at V and 2 bases at J, with 22 bases in the middle. The CDR3 spans 18 residues. Germline V lookup: CDR1 SQVTM, CDR2 ANQGSEA. This CDR3 is CSVEVFYGDRATTDTQYF. CDR3 nucleotides: TGCAGCGTTGAAGTCTTTTACGGAGATCGGGCCACCACAGATACGCAGTATTTT.

The chain recombines TRBV20-1 with TRBJ2-7; D gene unclear. The CDR3 runs to 15 residues. V dropped 0 bases and J dropped 2 bases, with 14 bases sitting between them. Germline loops: CDR1 DFQATT, CDR2 SNEGSKA (reference sequence). The CDR3 is CSARDGRRRPYEQYF. The CDR3 DNA is TGCAGTGCTAGAGATGGTAGGCGGCGCCCCTACGAGCAGTACTTC.

The table lists this clonotype with many counts. This chain connects TRBV10-3 to TRBJ2-1, with unresolved D. Trimming cost V 4 bases and J 1 base, with 11 bases left between them. The CDR3 has 15 amino acids. The germline V gene has CDR1 ENHRY and CDR2 SYGVKD. CDR3 in DNA: TGTGCCATCAGTGTAGATCTGTCTTCCTACAATGAGCAGTTCTTC. Translated, it gives CAISVDLSSYNEQFF.

The gene calls are TRBV5-1 and TRBJ1-2, with 9 bases aligning to TRBD1. Per germline, CDR1 SGHRS and CDR2 YFSETQ. The CDR3 is made up of 16 amino acids. The V gene end was trimmed by 4 bases and the J gene end by 4 bases; junction bases not matched to a gene: 11. CDR3 nucleotide sequence: TGCGCCAGCAGCCCGGGCGGGACAGGGTTGGGCTATGGCTACACCTTC. Translation gives CASSPGGTGLGYGYTF.

This clonotype appeared a few times. V is TRBV24-1 and J is TRBJ2-1, with unresolved D. Germline V gene sequence: CDR1 KGHDR, CDR2 SFDVKD. Trimming left V 4 bases short and J 1 base short, with 13 bases between. CDR3 size: 16 residues. In nucleotides, the CDR3 is TGTGCCACCAGTGACTCTTACCGGCGATCCTACAATGAGCAGTTCTTC. Residues: CATSDSYRRSYNEQFF.

The chain employs TRBV27 and TRBJ1-1; D possibly corresponds to TRBD1 (6 bases). V was clipped by 1 base and J by 0 bases, with 12 bases between them. This CDR3 has 16 residues. CDR1 and CDR2 (germline): MNHEY, SMNVEV (reference sequence). CDR3 sequence (DNA): TGTGCCAGCAGTTTATATGGGGGCTCGATGAACACTGAAGCTTTCTTT. Its translation is CASSLYGGSMNTEAFF.

The chain joins TRBV20-1 to TRBJ2-3; no firm D call. The CDR3 spans 13 residues. Germline V gene data show CDR1 as DFQATT and CDR2 as SNEGSKA (reference sequence). Trimming cost V 7 bases and J 2 bases, with 13 bases left between them. CDR3 loop: CSVRLTNTDTQYF. In DNA, the CDR3 is TGCAGTGTTCGGCTAACCAACACAGATACGCAGTATTTT.

The chain couples TRBV19 to TRBJ1-1; D possibly corresponds to TRBD1 (6 bases). The V and J ends lost 9 bases and 1 base respectively, with 9 bases between them. CDR1 and CDR2 from the germline V gene are LNHDA and SQIVND (reference sequence). The CDR3 sequence is 12 residues long. CDR3 loop: CASQGRNTEAFF. The CDR3 DNA is TGTGCCAGCCAGGGGCGGAACACTGAAGCTTTCTTT.

This clonotype was seen only a few times. This chain joins TRBV29-1 and TRBJ2-1; D may be TRBD1 or TRBD2 (5 bases each). The assigned J gene may be wrong: the sequence end matches TRBJ2-7 better. Germline CDR1 and CDR2: SQVTM and ANQGSEA. This CDR3 spans 13 amino acids. In nucleotides, the CDR3 is TGCAGCGTTGAAGTGGGACCGATATACGAGCAGTACTTC. Translating it yields CSVEVGPIYEQYF.

This clonotype came up a few times. This chain links TRBV7-2 with TRBJ1-6, with D tentatively TRBD1 (5 bases). Deletions cut 1 base from V and 10 bases from J, with 14 bases between. The germline V gene has CDR1 SGHTA and CDR2 FQGNSA. The length of the CDR3 is 15 residues. CDR3 nucleotide sequence: TGTGCCAGCAGCTTAGGTGGGGGTTCAAGGTCACCCCTCCACTTT. This sequence encodes CASSLGGGSRSPLHF.

This chain connects TRBV23-1 to TRBJ1-2, with unresolved D. TRBV23-1 is known as an ORF, though its function is uncertain. CDR3 length: 18 residues. The V end was cut by 0 bases, the J end by 0 bases, with 17 bases between. The CDR3 DNA follows: TGCGCCAGCAGTCAATCCCAGGAGTGGAGATTAGCTAACTATGGCTACACCTTC. Translation gives CASSQSQEWRLANYGYTF.

The gene calls are TRBV25-1 and TRBJ2-5, with a possible D match to TRBD1 (5 bases). The germline V gene has CDR1 MGHDK and CDR2 SYGVNS. This CDR3 spans 16 amino acids. With 1 base removed from V and 4 bases from J, the gap between germline ends came to 16 bases. The CDR3 spells CASSEFTGGLIETQYF. The CDR3 DNA is TGTGCCAGCAGTGAATTTACAGGTGGATTAATAGAGACCCAGTACTTC.